The next 4 T cell receptor beta chains were all read from a single sample in a study of vaccination and CD4 T cells after COVID-19. These TCRs are of unknown antigen specificity. The assay that was used to sequence DNA from cultured CD4+ T cells was the Oncomine TCR Beta short-read assay. TCRdb itself ran the PCR reads through MiXCR, one entry per CDR3 protein. Here the sample spans thousands of distinct CDR3 sequences, approximately 65% being singletons. Treatment reported: roughly nine-day PBMC culture with coronavirus spike peptide pools or control peptides (ViraFEST assay). Input material: CD4+ T cells from blood, cultured in vitro. These receptors came from a human donor who had recovered from COVID-19.

In this sample, this clonotype turned up a few times. The rearrangement links TRBV23-1 to TRBJ1-2; D unclear. TRBV23-1 is an ORF for which the function is uncertain. This CDR3 region has 12 residues. V dropped 4 bases and J dropped 3 bases, with 6 bases sitting between them. The chain's CDR3 is CASSLNDYGYTF. The CDR3 nucleotides are TGCGCCAGCAGTCTTAATGACTATGGCTACACCTTC.

The V and J genes are TRBV30 and TRBJ1-1; D may be TRBD1 (6 bases). CDR1 and CDR2 from the germline V gene are GTSNPN and SVGIG (reference sequence). The V and J ends lost 1 base and 3 bases respectively, with 18 bases between them. The CDR3 length is 16 residues. CDR3 amino acids: CAWSALGGGAYTEAFF. The CDR3 DNA reads as TGTGCCTGGAGTGCCCTAGGGGGGGGCGCCTACACTGAAGCTTTCTTT.

This rearrangement joins TRBV6-1 to TRBJ2-1; D not resolved. The CDR3 extends over 15 amino acids. V was cut by 6 bases and J by 8 bases, with 20 bases left in between. Germline CDR1 and CDR2: MNHNS and SASEGT. The CDR3 sequence: CASRIDSWGLDEQFF. CDR3 DNA: TGTGCCAGCAGAATTGACTCATGGGGATTGGATGAGCAGTTCTTC.

This chain connects TRBV20-1 to TRBJ1-4; D is perhaps TRBD1 (6 bases). The CDR3 extends over 13 amino acids. V lost 3 bases to trimming and J lost 7 bases, with 12 bases between them. CDR1 DFQATT and CDR2 SNEGSKA come from the germline V gene (reference sequence). CDR3 nucleotide sequence: TGCAGTGCTAGGGACAGATTGCGTGAAAAACTGTTTTTT. This codes for CSARDRLREKLFF.